The entry below describes one T cell receptor (beta chain). In this sample, this clonotype turned up a few times. This receptor's antigen is unknown. Base-call qualities are not available, and no considerably larger clone is one nucleotide away. The listed sequencing device is Illumina HiSeq 1500. In TCRdb, the public reads were trimmed at Q25 with fastp and aligned with MiXCR, with productive beta chains retained. Identical CDR3 proteins give one entry, which carries the most common genes and DNA. In this sample the table shows roughly 860,000 distinct CDR3 sequences, about 33% of which occur a single time. The leading ten clones occupy 12% of the sample. The CDR3 contains 15 residues, cysteine and phenylalanine counted. The entry retains the CDR3 DNA only, 45 bases that are in frame from base 1. Sequences MNHEY (CDR1) and SMNVEV (CDR2) are obtained from the germline V gene (reference sequence). V and J are truncated by 8 bases and 5 bases respectively, leaving an intervening sequence of 21 bases.

This sample is part of a study of T cell repertoires in cytomegalovirus infection (dated by TCRdb to between 2018 and 2020). In the study overall: Peptide stimulations targeted recently identified HLA-C-restricted CMV epitopes, whose presentation resists viral immunomodulation, together with well-studied HLA-B-restricted epitopes. Because public TCR beta signatures pointed to carriage of CMV infection together with the matching HLA type, the HLA type of each donor mattered for the analysis. Findings and caveats that apply to the study as a whole: Cumulative frequency of public TCR beta family members discriminated carriers of CMV infection plus the relevant HLA type in this cohort and an independent roughly 350-donor cohort. In the ex vivo response, HLA-C-restricted CMV-specific TCR beta clonotypes were dominant, and in two of eight donors the single most frequent clonotype came from this HLA-C-restricted group.

What this sample's treatment or condition label stands for: in vitro stimulation with specific CMV peptide epitopes to enrich CMV-specific T cells. The sequencing here drew on cultured CD8+ T cells from PBMCs, taken from culture after CMV antigen stimulation. The V and J segments used are TRBV27 and TRBJ2-5; a weak D assignment points to TRBD1 (5 bases agree). The source of this sequence is a human donor in good health (CMV status not recorded). Some clones in this sample may be carry-over from other donors' samples. CDR3 region: CASGSHGATAETQYF. The DNA reads as follows: TGTGCCAGCGGTTCTCATGGGGCGACTGCCGAGACCCAGTACTTC.